The 10 T cell receptor beta chains listed next were all sequenced from one sample in a study of blood T cell repertoires in COVID-19. Method: immunoSEQ multiplex PCR; TCRdb's copy keeps in-frame clones and lacks some. The sample carries 180,000 or so clones, 87% recorded once. Sequencing input: peripheral blood. Every receptor here comes from a woman aged 50 to 65 with acute or convalescent COVID-19.

The genes are TRBV6-2 or TRBV6-3 and TRBJ1-5; 7 nucleotides match TRBD1. After removal of 2 bases from V and 2 bases from J, the junction contained 6 bases not matched to a gene. Germline values: CDR1 MNHEY, CDR2 SVGEGT. This CDR3 has 16 amino acids. CDR3 protein: CASSYPQGLGNQPQHF. In nucleotides, the CDR3 is TGTGCCAGCAGTTACCCACAGGGGTTAGGCAATCAGCCCCAGCATTTT.

CDR3 amino acids: CASSQEFGSGNTIYF. CDR3 nucleotides: TGCGCCAGCAGCCAAGAATTTGGGAGTGGAAACACCATATATTTT. V gene TRBV4-1 combines with J gene TRBJ1-3, with D unresolved. CDR3 size: 15 residues. The germline V and J ends were trimmed by 0 bases and 3 bases, with 9 bases remaining between them. The germline V gene has CDR1 MGHRA and CDR2 YSYEKL.

The gene calls are TRBV6-1 and TRBJ2-7, with 11 bases identical to TRBD2. In germline, CDR1 is MNHNS, CDR2 SASEGT. The CDR3 contains 18 residues. Trimming cost V 1 base and J 2 bases; bases outside gene matches: 10. DNA of the CDR3: TGTGCCAGCAGTGAAGAGACTAGCGGGGATACTCTCGCCTACGAGCAGTACTTC. Amino acid sequence: CASSEETSGDTLAYEQYF.

The CDR3 region is CASSEWVGQGGTGELFF. As DNA, the CDR3 is TGTGCCAGCAGTGAATGGGTAGGACAGGGTGGTACCGGGGAGCTGTTTTTT. The V gene is TRBV6-1, the J gene TRBJ2-2; TRBD1 matches 8 bases. This CDR3 comprises 17 residues. CDR1 and CDR2 from the germline V gene are MNHNS and SASEGT. J lost 5 bases, V lost 2 bases, and 10 bases had no gene match.

J is TRBJ2-1 and V is TRBV7-2; TRBD2 matches 11 bases. The CDR3 is 16 residues long. CDR1 is SGHTA and CDR2 is FQGNSA in the germline V gene. After removal of 1 base from V and 9 bases from J, the junction contained 8 bases not matched to a gene. This CDR3 is CASSLDPLAGGGEQFF. The DNA for the CDR3 is TGTGCCAGCAGCTTAGATCCGCTAGCGGGGGGTGGTGAGCAGTTCTTC.

Here the CDR3 reads CASSLGNTIYF. The CDR3 DNA reads as TGTGCCAGCAGCCTCGGAAACACCATATATTTT. The J gene is TRBJ1-3, the V gene TRBV9; D is uncertain. The V end was cut by 4 bases, the J end by 4 bases, with 3 bases between. The CDR3 totals 11 residues. Germline V CDR1 and CDR2: SGDLS, YYNGEE.

This chain links TRBV9 with TRBJ2-3, with a weak D call TRBD1 (6 bases). The CDR3 consists of 14 residues. From germline, CDR1 is SGDLS and CDR2 YYNGEE. V lost 2 bases and J lost 2, with 9 bases in between. The CDR3 spells CASSVGQPTDTQYF. DNA of the CDR3: TGTGCCAGCAGCGTTGGACAGCCCACAGATACGCAGTATTTT.

This chain links TRBV5-1 with TRBJ2-1, with TRBD2 matching 9 bases. Germline V gene data show CDR1 as SGHRS and CDR2 as YFSETQ. The ends lost 5 bases at V and 1 base at J; junction bases unmatched: 1. The length of the CDR3 is 14 residues. Here the CDR3 reads CASRSGGSYNEQFF. CDR3 in DNA: TGCGCCAGCAGGAGCGGGGGGTCCTACAATGAGCAGTTCTTC.

This chain joins TRBV11-2 and TRBJ1-2; TRBD1 agrees at 8 bases. With 6 bases clipped from V and 5 bases from J, the junction kept 8 bases outside the gene matches. The CDR3 consists of 14 residues. Germline-derived CDR1 and CDR2 are SGHAT and FQNNGV. The CDR3 reads CASSTQGVGYGYTF. DNA for the CDR3: TGTGCCAGCAGTACACAGGGGGTCGGGTATGGCTACACCTTC.

This clone appeared many times. The chain joins TRBV29-1 to TRBJ1-5, with 9 positions matching TRBD1. CDR1 SQVTM and CDR2 ANQGSEA come from the germline V gene. The CDR3 covers 16 residues. Trimming at V came to 6 bases and at J to 7 bases, leaving 16 bases not matched to a gene. The CDR3: CSVASGDRDLEQPQHF. The CDR3 bases are TGCAGCGTCGCATCGGGGGACAGGGACTTAGAGCAGCCCCAGCATTTT.